What follows are 22 T cell receptor beta chains derived from one specimen sequenced in a study of CD8+ T cells in alopecia areata. Extraction and reverse transcription of RNA yielded cDNA as the sequencing template. Only in-frame clones appear in the TCRdb table, and some are missing; sequencing was by immunoSEQ multiplex PCR. The sample holds about 100,000 clones, about three fifths seen once. The treatment here: oral pan-JAK inhibitor, 5-10 mg twice daily. The specimen comprised CD8+ T cells sorted from blood, sampled at approximately week 56, from a patient treated with tofacitinib. The receptors originated from a human donor with alopecia areata.

The J gene is TRBJ2-1, the V gene TRBV5-6; no clear D. Per germline, CDR1 SGHDT and CDR2 YYEEEE. Trimming pared 0 bases from V and 10 bases from J, leaving 5 bases between. This CDR3 is built from 11 residues. CDR3: CASSLAEEQFF. As DNA, the CDR3 is TGTGCCAGCAGCTTGGCCGAGGAGCAGTTCTTC. Filled out from reference TRBV5-6 and TRBJ2-1, the complete variable domain reads DAGVTQSPTHLIKTRGQQVTLRCSPKSGHDTVSWYQQALGQGPQFIFQYYEEEERQRGNFPDRFSGHQFPNYSSELNVNALLLGDSALYLCASSLAEEQFFGPGTRLTVL.

This chain uses TRBV29-1 with TRBJ1-2; D uncertain. The length of the CDR3 is 13 residues. Germline loops: CDR1 SQVTM, CDR2 ANQGSEA. V was shortened by 2 bases and J by 4 bases, with 11 bases between the two germline ends. CDR3 in amino acids: CSVENQEIYGYTF. The DNA of the CDR3 is TGCAGCGTTGAAAACCAGGAGATCTATGGCTACACCTTC.

This chain links TRBV11-2 with TRBJ2-1; no clear D gene. This CDR3 spans 13 amino acids. V lost 0 bases and J 10 bases, leaving 10 bases between the germline ends. Germline values: CDR1 SGHAT, CDR2 FQNNGV. CDR3 sequence (DNA): TGTGCCAGCAGCTTAGAGGCCCGCGACGAGCAGTTCTTC. Protein: CASSLEARDEQFF.

This chain links TRBV30 with TRBJ2-7; 8 positions match TRBD1. J was trimmed by 6 bases and V by 1 base; bases with no gene match: 5. The CDR3 totals 13 residues. The V gene's germline CDR1 is GTSNPN and CDR2 SVGIG (reference sequence). The CDR3 spells CAWSDGQGGEQYF. In nucleotides, the CDR3 is TGTGCCTGGAGTGACGGACAGGGCGGCGAGCAGTACTTC.

This chain joins TRBV6-5 and TRBJ2-3; D could derive from TRBD1 or TRBD2 (5 bases each). CDR3 size: 15 residues. The V gene lost 6 bases and the J gene lost 0 bases, with 13 bases spanning the gap. Germline V CDR1 and CDR2: MNHEY, SVGAGI. As DNA, the CDR3 is TGTGCCAGCAGCCCCCCGGGACGAAGCACAGATACGCAGTATTTT. Translating it yields CASSPPGRSTDTQYF.

V gene TRBV7-8 combines with J gene TRBJ1-1; TRBD1 matches at 10 bases. The germline V gene has CDR1 SGHVS and CDR2 FQNEAQ. V trimming: 5 bases; J trimming: 5 bases; junction bases outside the gene matches: 8. The CDR3 sequence is 15 residues long. This chain's CDR3 is CASSTPGQGITEAFF. The CDR3 bases are TGTGCCAGCAGCACCCCGGGACAGGGGATAACTGAAGCTTTCTTT.

This clone has a single count. V is TRBV14 and J is TRBJ2-5, with 9 bases fitting TRBD1. Germline lookup yields CDR1 SGHDN and CDR2 FVKESK. This CDR3 has 13 residues. The J segment lost 5 bases and the V segment lost 4 bases, leaving 2 bases of the junction unmatched. CDR3 sequence (DNA): TGTGCCAGCAGCCTACAGGGGGCCGAGACCCAGTACTTC. Translated, it gives CASSLQGAETQYF. The full variable domain, with the rest looked up from reference TRBV14 and TRBJ2-5, is EAGVTQFPSHSVIEKGQTVTLRCDPISGHDNLYWYRRVMGKEIKFLLHFVKESKQDESGMPNNRFLAERTGGTYSTLKVQPAELEDSGVYFCASSLQGAETQYFGPGTRLLVL.

The CDR3 DNA reads as TGTGCCAGCAGTGAAGATGCGGGGGGGTCCTACAATGAGCAGTTCTTC. Protein product: CASSEDAGGSYNEQFF. The chain joins TRBV2 to TRBJ2-1; 9 bases are shared with TRBD2. Germline lookup yields CDR1 SNHLY and CDR2 FYNNEI. This CDR3 spans 16 amino acids. V was pared by 1 base and J by 1 base, with 2 bases of the junction left unmatched. The full variable domain, rest sourced from reference TRBV2 and TRBJ2-1, is EPEVTQTPSHQVTQMGQEVILRCVPISNHLYFYWYRQILGQKVEFLVSFYNNEISEKSEIFDDQFSVERPDGSNFTLKIRSTKLEDSAMYFCASSEDAGGSYNEQFFGPGTRLTVL.

The genes are TRBV21-1 and TRBJ1-6; the D call in the table, TRBD1, was not verified against the DNA. TRBV21-1 is labeled a pseudogene. The length of the CDR3 is 14 residues. The CDR3 protein is CASTSRVPNSPLHF. CDR3 bases: TGTGCCAGCACTTCCAGGGTCCCCAATTCACCCCTCCACTTT.

The chain has TRBV11-2 and TRBJ1-2; 10 bases match TRBD1. CDR1 is SGHAT and CDR2 is FQNNGV in the germline V gene. Trimming cost V 4 bases and J 8 bases; bases outside gene matches: 13. This CDR3 has 16 amino acids. CDR3 region: CASSSRDRGQKSGYTF. The CDR3 coding sequence is TGTGCCAGCAGCTCCCGGGACAGGGGTCAAAAATCGGGCTACACCTTC.

This clone has more than one count but fewer than ten. This chain joins TRBV15 and TRBJ2-6; D not resolved. From germline, CDR1 is LNHNV and CDR2 YYDKDF (reference sequence). The CDR3 has 17 amino acids. Trimming stripped 5 bases from V and 1 base from J, with 15 bases between. CDR3 sequence reads: CATSPRVMGSGANVLTF. The CDR3 DNA follows: TGTGCCACCAGCCCACGTGTTATGGGATCTGGGGCCAACGTCCTGACTTTC.

A few counts support this clone. CDR3 bases: TGTGCCAGCAGTTCCCCCCACAGGGACCTAGCCAAAAACATTCAGTACTTC. Encoded protein: CASSSPHRDLAKNIQYF. V is TRBV28 and J is TRBJ2-4, with D possibly TRBD1 on 6 matching bases. Trimming took off 4 bases at V and 0 bases at J, with 16 bases between the two ends. There are 17 residues in the CDR3. Germline CDR1 and CDR2: MDHEN and SYDVKM.

The chain recombines TRBV27 with TRBJ2-5, with D perhaps TRBD1 or TRBD2 (6 bases each). Germline lookup yields CDR1 MNHEY and CDR2 SMNVEV (reference sequence). Between the trimmed V and J ends, which lost 4 bases and 12 bases, there was a span of 27 bases. This CDR3 spans 16 amino acids. The CDR3 here is CASSSLWGAWSPPEYF. CDR3 DNA sequence: TGTGCCAGCAGTTCCCTTTGGGGGGCTTGGTCCCCCCCGGAGTACTTC.

This chain links TRBV4-2 with TRBJ1-5; D is undetermined. Trimming stripped 0 bases from V and 4 bases from J, with 10 bases between. The germline CDR1 and CDR2 sequences are LGHNA and YNFKEQ. The CDR3 loop spans 15 amino acids. The CDR3 sequence: CASSQEGNVNQPQHF. The CDR3 DNA is TGTGCCAGCAGCCAAGAAGGAAATGTTAATCAGCCCCAGCATTTT.

There are a few counts of this clone. This chain links TRBV7-9 with TRBJ2-3; D is ambiguous. The CDR3 contains 16 residues. V lost 1 base and J 2 bases, leaving 13 bases between the germline ends. Germline V gene sequence: CDR1 SEHNR, CDR2 FQNEAQ (reference sequence). CDR3 DNA sequence: TGTGCCAGCAGCTTAGTTTCCACAATCAACACAGATACGCAGTATTTT. Translated, it gives CASSLVSTINTDTQYF.

This chain joins TRBV11-2 and TRBJ1-2; a weak D match, TRBD1 (5 bases). This CDR3 region has 13 residues. CDR1 and CDR2 from the germline V gene are SGHAT and FQNNGV. V gave up 6 bases and J gave up 3 bases, with 11 bases separating them. The CDR3 sequence is CASRWGEDYGYTF. The CDR3 nucleotides are TGTGCCAGCAGATGGGGGGAGGACTATGGCTACACCTTC.

The CDR3 here is CASSDSPGRSYGYTF. CDR3 DNA: TGTGCCAGCAGTGACTCTCCAGGGCGATCCTATGGCTACACCTTC. This chain joins TRBV6-4 and TRBJ1-2, with D possibly matching TRBD1 (5 bases). The CDR3 covers 15 residues. CDR1 and CDR2 from the germline V gene are MRHNA and SNTAGT. The V gene lost 0 bases and the J gene lost 4 bases, with 12 bases spanning the gap.

This clone has just a few counts. V and J are TRBV29-1 and TRBJ1-2; TRBD1 aligns across 7 bases. This CDR3 contains 12 residues. With 4 bases clipped from V and 5 bases from J, the junction kept 4 bases outside the gene matches. Germline-derived CDR1 and CDR2 are SQVTM and ANQGSEA. CDR3 region: CSVGDSSYGYTF. The CDR3 DNA is TGCAGCGTTGGGGACAGCTCTTATGGCTACACCTTC.

The chain has TRBV4-1 and TRBJ2-5; D is possibly TRBD1 (6 bases). With 1 base removed from V and 4 bases from J, the gap between germline ends came to 13 bases. This CDR3 is built from 15 residues. Germline-derived CDR1 and CDR2 are MGHRA and YSYEKL. This chain's CDR3 is CASSQGGVGGETQYF. CDR3 coding DNA: TGCGCCAGCAGCCAAGGGGGCGTAGGGGGAGAGACCCAGTACTTC.

This clone has just a few counts. This chain connects TRBV10-3 to TRBJ2-3; D remains ambiguous. CDR3 length: 15 residues. CDR1 is ENHRY, CDR2 SYGVKD, per germline. The ends were cut back, 2 bases at V and 6 bases at J, with 15 bases in the middle. Here the CDR3 reads CAISEILGLDDTQYF. CDR3 nucleotides: TGTGCCATCAGTGAGATCCTAGGCCTAGATGATACGCAGTATTTT.

This sequence joins TRBV4-2 and TRBJ2-2; D remains ambiguous. Germline CDR1 LGHNA, CDR2 YNFKEQ. The V end was cut by 1 base, the J end by 5 bases, with 20 bases between. The CDR3 runs to 18 residues. In nucleotides, the CDR3 is TGTGCCAGCAGCCAAGCCCCCCACTCCCCCTTCGGAACCGGGGAGCTGTTTTTT. This gives the protein CASSQAPHSPFGTGELFF.

There are a few counts of this clone. In nucleotides, the CDR3 is TGTGCCAGCAGCTCTAAAGGGGGAGCTAACTATGGCTACACCTTC. Translating it yields CASSSKGGANYGYTF. The chain recombines TRBV7-9 with TRBJ1-2; perhaps TRBD1 as D (6 bases). The CDR3 loop spans 15 amino acids. Germline V gives CDR1 SEHNR, CDR2 FQNEAQ (reference sequence). Trimming took off 4 bases at V and 0 bases at J, with 12 bases between the two ends.